This record looks at one T cell receptor (beta chain) sequence and its context. CDR1 and CDR2 from the germline V gene are SNHLY and FYNNEI. The CDR3 totals 12 residues. Between the trimmed V and J ends, which lost 6 bases and 15 bases, there was a span of 18 bases. MiXCR, applied by TCRdb to the RACE reads, yields one record per CDR3 protein. The sample holds 180,000 or so distinct CDR3 sequences, approximately 14% seen once. This specimen belongs to a study of human T cells and chemical hapten exposure. Stated time point: patch test 1, 2 weeks after DPC sensitization. Treatment denoted: therapeutic diphenylcyclopropenone sensitization with weekly scalp DPC.

The chain uses TRBV2 and TRBJ2-1; D is perhaps TRBD1 (6 bases). The sequencing here drew on whole blood, taken in connection with sensitization to the hapten diphenylcyclopropenone (DPC). The TCR originated in a woman in her 30s with alopecia areata. Some clones in this sample may be carry-over from other donors' samples. The CDR3 sequence: CASSATDSIGFF. CDR3 coding DNA: TGTGCCAGCAGCGCTACGGACAGTATAGGGTTCTTC.